One sample yielded the 3 T cell receptor beta chains listed below, sequenced in a study of identical twins. TCRdb reprocessed the 5' RACE reads via MiXCR and lists one record per CDR3 protein. The data contain about 480,000 distinct CDR3 sequences, 13% to 15% of them singletons. This sample was shared with a second study, whose subject was yellow fever vaccine responses in identical twins.

Sequenced sample: CD4+ T cells sorted from blood. Receptor source: a woman younger than 30 in good health.

The rearrangement links TRBV7-2 to TRBJ2-3; maybe TRBD2 (6 bases). Trimming pared 6 bases from V and 4 bases from J, leaving 11 bases between. The length of the CDR3 is 13 residues. Germline V gene sequence: CDR1 SGHTA, CDR2 FQGNSA. CDR3 protein: CASSSASADTQYF. In DNA, the CDR3 is TGTGCCAGCAGTTCCGCTAGCGCAGATACGCAGTATTTT. Combining the CDR3 with reference TRBV7-2 and TRBJ2-3 gives the whole variable domain GAGVSQSPSNKVTEKGKDVELRCDPISGHTALYWYRQSLGQGLEFLIYFQGNSAPDKSGLPSDRFSAERTGGSVSTLTIQRTQQEDSAVYLCASSSASADTQYFGPGTRLTVL.

In this sample, this clonotype turned up a few times. V gene TRBV5-6 combines with J gene TRBJ2-2; the D is unclear. The germline V gene has CDR1 SGHDT and CDR2 YYEEEE. V was clipped by 0 bases and J by 5 bases, with 11 bases between them. The CDR3 covers 15 residues. CDR3 in DNA: TGTGCCAGCAGCTTGGGATTGGCCCATACCGGGGAGCTGTTTTTT. This codes for CASSLGLAHTGELFF.

The chain's CDR3 is CASSYRGLAGGTGELFF. Here the CDR3 DNA reads TGTGCCAGCAGTTACCGCGGACTAGCGGGAGGAACCGGGGAGCTGTTTTTT. This rearrangement joins TRBV6-5 to TRBJ2-2; TRBD2 aligns across 14 bases. The CDR3 runs to 17 residues. V shed 2 bases and J 5 bases; nucleotides not matched to a gene: 4. Germline V CDR1 and CDR2: MNHEY, SVGAGI.